This entry lists 9 T cell receptor beta chains sequenced from one sample in a study of T-cell memory formation after mild COVID-19. MiXCR, run by TCRdb on the 5' RACE reads, gives a single entry per CDR3 protein. The sample has under 650,000 distinct CDR3 sequences, roughly 18% seen once. The material sequenced was PBMCs or a T cell subset sorted from them (not recorded which). Receptors were obtained from an adult woman who had mild COVID-19 (a few samples of this study predate the infection). Cell type and time point are not known.

This clonotype was observed a handful of times. V is TRBV30 and J is TRBJ1-5; no clear D gene. CDR3 size: 12 residues. Germline CDR1 reads GTSNPN; CDR2 reads SVGIG (reference sequence). The V end lost 3 bases, the J end lost 0 bases, and 3 bases lay between the germline ends. In nucleotides, the CDR3 is TGTGCCTGGAGGAATAGCAATCAGCCCCAGCATTTT. This sequence encodes CAWRNSNQPQHF. The whole variable domain, remainder taken from reference TRBV30 and TRBJ1-5, is SQTIHQWPATLVQPVGSPLSLECTVEGTSNPNLYWYRQAAGRGLQLLFYSVGIGQISSEVPQNLSASRPQDRQFILSSKKLLLSDSGFYLCAWRNSNQPQHFGDGTRLSIL.

The CDR3 here is CASSLRDRGSRDEQFF. In nucleotides, the CDR3 is TGTGCCAGCAGCCTACGGGACAGGGGGAGTCGGGATGAGCAGTTCTTC. The chain has TRBV4-2 and TRBJ2-1, with TRBD1 matching 11 bases. Germline-derived CDR1 and CDR2 are LGHNA and YNFKEQ. The junction had 10 bases not matched to a gene; V was cut back by 4 bases and J by 8 bases. The CDR3 is 16 amino acids.

This clonotype was seen a handful of times. J is TRBJ1-1 and V is TRBV5-1, with D hard to call. This CDR3 is built from 14 residues. Germline CDR1 reads SGHRS; CDR2 reads YFSETQ. V lost 1 base and J lost 0, with 7 bases in between. The CDR3 DNA is TGCGCCAGCAGCTTGCCTGAAGTGAACACTGAAGCTTTCTTT. Encoded protein: CASSLPEVNTEAFF.

This clonotype was picked up many times. This chain joins TRBV7-9 and TRBJ2-7, with no clear D. CDR3 length equals 14 residues. The V gene lost 4 bases and the J gene lost 7 bases, with 17 bases spanning the gap. Germline V gene lookup returns CDR1 SEHNR and CDR2 FQNEAQ (reference sequence). CDR3 sequence reads: CASSSTLSPREQYF. The CDR3 DNA follows: TGTGCCAGCAGCTCAACGCTGTCCCCCCGGGAGCAGTACTTC.

The sample holds a few counts of this clonotype. This sequence joins TRBV5-1 and TRBJ2-7; D not certain. In germline, CDR1 is SGHRS, CDR2 YFSETQ. The V end lost 4 bases, the J end lost 3 bases, and 17 bases lay between the germline ends. The CDR3 has 15 amino acids. CDR3 sequence reads: CASSPNPRPNYEQYF. CDR3 DNA sequence: TGCGCCAGCAGCCCGAATCCCAGGCCAAACTACGAGCAGTACTTC.

The chain employs TRBV10-3 and TRBJ2-7; TRBD2 aligns across 8 bases. Germline CDR1 and CDR2: ENHRY and SYGVKD. The junction had 7 bases not matched to a gene; V was cut back by 7 bases and J by 2 bases. There are 14 residues in the CDR3. The CDR3 nucleotides read TGTGCCATCACCGGCGGGGGGCTGCCCTACGAGCAGTACTTC. Translation gives CAITGGGLPYEQYF.

This clonotype was observed a few times. The chain is built from TRBV20-1 and TRBJ1-5; D remains ambiguous. The V end was cut by 0 bases, the J end by 3 bases, with 18 bases between. The CDR3 covers 17 residues. In germline, CDR1 is DFQATT, CDR2 SNEGSKA (reference sequence). The CDR3 DNA reads TGCAGTGCTAGAGATGCCCAGGCGGAGTGGAACAATCAGCCCCAGCATTTT. This sequence encodes CSARDAQAEWNNQPQHF.

V gene TRBV30 combines with J gene TRBJ2-1; no firm D call. V was cut by 2 bases and J by 5 bases, with 7 bases left in between. The CDR3 contains 12 residues. From germline, CDR1 is GTSNPN and CDR2 SVGIG (reference sequence). The CDR3: CAWSRGHNEQFF. Here the CDR3 DNA reads TGTGCCTGGAGTAGAGGACACAATGAGCAGTTCTTC.

This clonotype was counted a few times. This chain uses TRBV13 with TRBJ1-1; TRBD1 might be the D (5 bases). V lost 3 bases and J lost 0, with 11 bases in between. The CDR3 has 15 residues. The germline V gene has CDR1 PRHDT and CDR2 FYEKMQ (reference sequence). The CDR3 here is CASSFLGTVNTEAFF. In DNA form, the CDR3 reads TGTGCCAGCAGCTTCCTAGGGACGGTGAACACTGAAGCTTTCTTT.